This TCR beta chain was sequenced in a study of OX40 agonist ivuxolimab in advanced cancers. Study information: Cancers in dose escalation were hepatocellular, melanoma, renal cell and head and neck.

V gave up 5 bases and J gave up 8 bases, with 18 bases separating them. Germline CDR1 reads SGHTA; CDR2 reads FQGTGA. The CDR3 has 14 residues. Data came from immunoSEQ multiplex PCR; TCRdb stores just in-frame clones and leaves some out. The table includes about 71,000 clones, about 81% detected once. The sequencing here drew on CD4+ or CD8+ T cells sorted from blood, taken in a trial of the OX40 agonist ivuxolimab. The receptor was derived from an adult with an advanced solid tumor such as melanoma, head and neck, liver or kidney cancer. The chain joins TRBV7-3 to TRBJ1-2; D unclear. DNA for the CDR3: TGTGCCAGCAGCCCCAGAGCAGATCTAGGCGGCTACACCTTC. Amino acids: CASSPRADLGGYTF. The full variable domain, in which reference TRBV7-3 and TRBJ1-2 provide the parts outside the CDR3, is GAGVSQTPSNKVTEKGKYVELRCDPISGHTALYWYRQSLGQGPEFLIYFQGTGAADDSGLPNDRFFAVRPEGSVSTLKIQRTERGDSAVYLCASSPRADLGGYTFGSGTRLTVV.